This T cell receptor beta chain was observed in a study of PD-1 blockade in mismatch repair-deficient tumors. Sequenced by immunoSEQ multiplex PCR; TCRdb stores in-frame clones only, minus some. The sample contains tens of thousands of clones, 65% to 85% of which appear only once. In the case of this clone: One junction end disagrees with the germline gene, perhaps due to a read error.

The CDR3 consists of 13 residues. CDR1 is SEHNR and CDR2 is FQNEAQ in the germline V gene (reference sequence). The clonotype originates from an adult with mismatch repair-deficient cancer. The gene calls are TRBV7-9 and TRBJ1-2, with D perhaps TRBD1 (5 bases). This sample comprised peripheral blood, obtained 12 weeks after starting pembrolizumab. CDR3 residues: CASTLSGSAGYTF. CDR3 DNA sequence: TGTGCCAGCACCTTATCAGGGTCGGCCGGCTACACCTTC.